These T cell receptor beta chains were read from a single sample in a study of blood T cell repertoires in COVID-19. Repertoires were generated with immunoSEQ multiplex PCR, while TCRdb's copy carries only in-frame clones and drops some. The sample yields 88,000 or so clones, around 86% seen once. Sample: peripheral blood. Receptors were obtained from a man aged 60-69 years with acute or convalescent COVID-19. Both conserved end residues are part of each CDR3. A D gene is named only where the DNA matches it firmly. The listing skips clone size in some rows; elsewhere it reads once, few, many or a size class.

>NA|TRBV4-3|TRBJ2-7|TRBD2
CASSQEVVRAGAYEQYF
TGCGCCAGCAGCCAAGAAGTCGTACGAGCGGGGGCCTACGAGCAGTACTTC
>few|TRBV11-2|TRBJ1-1|TRBD1
CASSSRDRGWKRAFF
TGTGCCAGCAGCTCCCGGGACAGGGGGTGGAAACGAGCTTTCTTT
>once|TRBV5-1|TRBJ1-1|TRBD1
CASSPGQVNTEAFF
TGCGCCAGCAGCCCCGGACAGGTGAACACTGAAGCTTTCTTT
>NA|TRBV5-1|TRBJ1-2|NA
CASSQRTDSSGGYTF
TGCGCCAGCAGCCAAAGGACAGACAGCTCGGGTGGCTACACCTTC
>NA|TRBV29-1|TRBJ1-2|TRBD1
CSVGTGDYGYTF
TGCAGCGTCGGGACAGGGGACTATGGCTACACCTTC
>NA|TRBV4-1|TRBJ2-7|NA
CASSQTGTNAYEQYF
TGCGCCAGCAGCCAAACCGGGACAAACGCCTACGAGCAGTACTTC
>NA|TRBV6-6|TRBJ1-1|TRBD1
CASSYDRVGPEAFF
TGTGCCAGCAGTTACGACAGGGTAGGACCTGAAGCTTTCTTT
>NA|TRBV6-5|TRBJ1-3|TRBD1
CASSYLGTEGNTIYF
TGTGCCAGCAGTTACCTGGGGACAGAAGGAAACACCATATATTTT
>once|TRBV6-5|TRBJ2-7|NA
CASSYSTSYEQYF
TGTGCCAGCAGTTACTCGACATCCTACGAGCAGTACTTC
>NA|TRBV19|TRBJ1-1|NA
CASSIAGAYTEAFF
TGTGCCAGTAGTATCGCGGGGGCATACACTGAAGCTTTCTTT
>NA|TRBV6-4|TRBJ1-2|NA
CASSDTGYHYTF
TGTGCCAGCAGTGATACAGGGTATCACTACACCTTC
>NA|TRBV6-2/TRBV6-3|TRBJ1-3|NA
CASSTQTFYSGNTIYF
TGTGCCAGCAGTACCCAGACTTTCTACTCTGGAAACACCATATATTTT
>NA|TRBV5-4|TRBJ2-7|TRBD2
CASSSPTLLAGVYEQYF
TGTGCCAGCAGCTCCCCTACCCTACTAGCGGGAGTTTACGAGCAGTACTTC
>NA|TRBV9|TRBJ2-3|TRBD2
CASSVIPTGAGVVGDTQYF
TGTGCCAGCAGCGTAATCCCGACTGGAGCGGGGGTGGTAGGAGATACGCAGTATTTT
>NA|TRBV5-1|TRBJ2-7|NA
CASSYSTSYYEQYF
TGCGCCAGCAGCTACTCGACTAGTTACTACGAGCAGTACTTC
>NA|TRBV7-8|TRBJ2-3|TRBD2
CASSLGLAGVADTQYF
TGTGCCAGCAGCCTCGGACTAGCGGGAGTCGCAGATACGCAGTATTTT
>few|TRBV20-1|TRBJ2-5|NA
CSPTSIETQYF
TGCAGTCCTACTAGCATAGAGACCCAGTACTTC
>NA|TRBV5-4|TRBJ2-5|TRBD2
CASSWQREGAKTQYF
TGTGCCAGCAGCTGGCAGCGGGAGGGGGCCAAGACCCAGTACTTC
>NA|TRBV3-1/TRBV3-2|TRBJ2-7|TRBD1
CASSHTGTGGDEQYF
TGTGCCAGCAGCCACACCGGGACAGGGGGCGACGAGCAGTACTTC
>NA|TRBV5-1|TRBJ1-4|NA
CASSRSDGNEKLFF
TGCGCCAGCAGCAGATCAGACGGGAATGAAAAACTGTTTTTT
>NA|TRBV12-3/TRBV12-4|TRBJ1-1|NA
CASHYRDTEAFF
TGTGCCAGCCACTACCGGGACACTGAAGCTTTCTTT
>NA|TRBV12-3/TRBV12-4|TRBJ2-1|NA
CASSRSYNEQFF
TGTGCCAGCAGCCGCTCCTACAATGAGCAGTTCTTC
>NA|TRBV2|TRBJ1-6|NA
CASSERGPGVSPLHF
TGTGCCAGCAGTGAAAGGGGTCCAGGGGTCTCACCCCTCCACTTT
>NA|TRBV5-4|TRBJ2-3|NA
CASSSGTHSTDTQYF
TGTGCCAGCAGCTCCGGGACACACAGCACAGATACGCAGTATTTT
>NA|TRBV5-1|TRBJ2-2|NA
CASSLTGNTGELFF
TGCGCCAGCAGCTTGACAGGGAACACCGGGGAGCTGTTTTTT
>NA|TRBV11-2|TRBJ1-2|NA
CASSQGEYSYGYTF
TGTGCCAGCAGCCAAGGGGAATATAGCTATGGCTACACCTTC
>NA|TRBV5-1|TRBJ2-4|TRBD2
CASSLGLAGEAKNIQYF
TGCGCCAGCAGCTTGGGACTAGCGGGTGAAGCCAAAAACATTCAGTACTTC
>NA|TRBV30|TRBJ2-4|TRBD1
CAWSVTGGHIQYF
TGTGCCTGGAGTGTGACAGGGGGGCACATTCAGTACTTC
>once|TRBV19|TRBJ2-7|NA
CASSIDVQGEYEQYF
TGTGCCAGTAGTATAGACGTACAGGGAGAATACGAGCAGTACTTC
>NA|TRBV6-5|TRBJ1-6|NA
CASSSDRNGASSPLHF
TGTGCCAGCAGTTCAGACAGGAACGGGGCTAGTTCACCCCTCCACTTT
>NA|TRBV10-3|TRBJ2-2|TRBD2
CASTGTSGRNTGELFF
TGTGCCAGCACCGGGACTAGCGGGAGGAACACCGGGGAGCTGTTTTTT
>NA|TRBV2|TRBJ2-2|NA
CASGYGGTTGELFF
TGTGCCAGCGGCTACGGCGGAACAACCGGGGAGCTGTTTTTT
>NA|TRBV4-2|TRBJ2-7|TRBD2
CASSHQSSGGALYEQYF
TGTGCCAGCAGCCACCAATCTAGCGGGGGGGCCCTCTACGAGCAGTACTTC
>NA|TRBV6-2/TRBV6-3|TRBJ1-5|NA
CASSYSKTVLSNQPQHF
TGTGCCAGCAGTTACTCGAAAACAGTCCTTAGCAATCAGCCCCAGCATTTT
>NA|TRBV2|TRBJ2-2|TRBD1
CASRADRGVAGELFF
TGTGCCAGCAGGGCAGACAGGGGGGTGGCCGGGGAGCTGTTTTTT
>few|TRBV3-1/TRBV3-2|TRBJ2-1|TRBD2
CASRPRLAGTYNEQFF
TGTGCCAGCAGACCCCGGCTAGCGGGTACCTACAATGAGCAGTTCTTC
>NA|TRBV5-1|TRBJ1-2|TRBD1
CASSPTGTVNYGYTF
TGCGCCAGCAGCCCAACCGGGACAGTTAACTATGGCTACACCTTC
>NA|TRBV6-5|TRBJ1-2|TRBD1
CASSYSTGGAYGYTF
TGTGCCAGCAGTTACTCGACAGGGGGCGCTTATGGCTACACCTTC
>NA|TRBV7-2|TRBJ1-2|NA
CASSLKAGTIYGYTF
TGTGCCAGCAGCTTAAAGGCAGGGACAATTTATGGCTACACCTTC
>NA|TRBV19|TRBJ1-2|TRBD1
CASSMPSHGQGANYGYTF
TGTGCCAGTAGTATGCCCTCTCATGGACAGGGGGCTAACTATGGCTACACCTTC
>NA|TRBV12-3/TRBV12-4|TRBJ2-7|NA
CASSLAGSYEQYF
TGTGCCAGCAGTTTGGCAGGCTCCTACGAGCAGTACTTC